These T cell receptor beta chains were read from a single sample in a study of blood T cell repertoires in COVID-19. Only in-frame clones appear in the TCRdb table, and some are missing; sequencing was by immunoSEQ multiplex PCR. The sample yields around 150,000 clones, around 84% seen once. The sample taken for sequencing was peripheral blood. The source of these receptors is a woman older than 75 with acute or convalescent COVID-19. The CDR3 runs from the conserved cysteine through the conserved F or W. The D gene is left open where the match is weak. Clone size, where shown, is once, few, many, or a class for clones that have expanded.

clone size | D gene | J gene | V gene | CDR3 protein | CDR3 DNA
- | - | TRBJ2-3 | TRBV18 | CASSPIRTSTDTQYF | TGTGCCAGCTCACCAATTAGAACTAGCACAGATACGCAGTATTTT
- | - | TRBJ1-1 | TRBV30 | CAWSVQEVAFF | TGTGCCTGGAGTGTACAAGAAGTAGCTTTCTTT
- | TRBD1 | TRBJ1-2 | TRBV9 | CASSVADGTVYGYTF | TGTGCCAGCAGCGTAGCCGATGGGACAGTCTATGGCTACACCTTC
- | - | TRBJ1-1 | TRBV18 | CASSPDSTTEAFF | TGTGCCAGCTCACCAGACAGTACCACTGAAGCTTTCTTT
- | TRBD1 | TRBJ2-7 | TRBV19 | CASSLETGGYEQYF | TGTGCCAGTAGTCTTGAGACAGGGGGCTACGAGCAGTACTTC
- | - | TRBJ2-7 | TRBV7-9 | CASSSQGSYEQYF | TGTGCCAGCAGCTCACAGGGCTCCTACGAGCAGTACTTC
- | TRBD1 | TRBJ2-2 | TRBV2 | CASSGQGRNTGELFF | TGTGCCAGCAGTGGACAGGGAAGGAACACCGGGGAGCTGTTTTTT
- | TRBD2 | TRBJ2-3 | TRBV4-1 | CASSQDGRTSGGYYTDTQYF | TGCGCCAGCAGCCAAGATGGTAGGACTAGCGGGGGGTACTACACAGATACGCAGTATTTT
once | TRBD1 | TRBJ1-2 | TRBV10-3 | CAISGTDRGIGYTF | TGTGCCATCAGTGGAACGGACAGGGGGATTGGCTACACCTTC
- | - | TRBJ1-4 | TRBV4-3 | CASSQDSRQVNEKLFF | TGCGCCAGCAGCCAAGACTCTCGGCAGGTTAATGAAAAACTGTTTTTT
- | - | TRBJ2-7 | TRBV5-5 | CASSGRSQGSYEQYF | TGTGCCAGCAGTGGGCGAAGCCAGGGGTCCTACGAGCAGTACTTC
few | TRBD1 | TRBJ1-2 | TRBV3-1/TRBV3-2 | CASSHGQGVGYTF | TGTGCCAGCAGCCACGGACAGGGGGTTGGCTACACCTTC
few | TRBD1 | TRBJ2-3 | TRBV7-9 | CASSNRQGAPSTDTQYF | TGTGCCAGCAGCAACCGACAGGGGGCGCCTAGCACAGATACGCAGTATTTT
- | TRBD1 | TRBJ1-1 | TRBV19 | CASSEDRWNFRAFF | TGTGCCAGTAGTGAGGACAGGTGGAATTTCCGAGCTTTCTTT
- | - | TRBJ1-2 | TRBV2 | CASSETPDYGYTF | TGTGCCAGCAGTGAGACTCCTGACTATGGCTACACCTTC
- | TRBD2 | TRBJ2-3 | TRBV2 | CASSALLRGGDTQYF | TGTGCCAGCAGTGCTTTGTTGCGGGGGGGAGATACGCAGTATTTT
- | - | TRBJ1-6 | TRBV27 | CASSFSTGLSISPLHF | TGTGCCAGCAGTTTTTCCACAGGGCTGTCGATTTCACCCCTCCACTTT
- | - | TRBJ1-5 | TRBV5-1 | CASSLETGLNQPQHF | TGCGCCAGCAGCTTGGAGACAGGCCTAAATCAGCCCCAGCATTTT
- | - | TRBJ2-7 | TRBV10-3 | CAIREDRIRYEQYF | TGTGCCATCAGAGAAGACAGGATCCGCTACGAGCAGTACTTC
- | - | TRBJ2-7 | TRBV6-1 | CASSEMSGSYEQYF | TGTGCCAGCAGTGAAATGTCAGGGTCCTACGAGCAGTACTTC
- | TRBD1 | TRBJ1-4 | TRBV7-9 | CASSPLARQGVGGGKLFF | TGTGCCAGCAGCCCGCTGGCTAGACAGGGTGTAGGCGGCGGAAAACTGTTTTTT
- | TRBD1 | TRBJ2-7 | TRBV5-4 | CASSLQGALTYEQYF | TGTGCCAGCAGCTTGCAGGGGGCCCTGACTTACGAGCAGTACTTC
- | TRBD1 | TRBJ1-2 | TRBV5-4 | CASSLAQGHGYTF | TGTGCCAGCAGCTTGGCACAGGGGCATGGCTACACCTTC
- | - | TRBJ2-3 | TRBV11-2 | CASSPSTDTQYF | TGTGCCAGCAGCCCTAGCACAGATACGCAGTATTTT
once | TRBD2 | TRBJ2-7 | TRBV28 | CASSSSGGALDYEQYF | TGTGCCAGCAGTTCCAGCGGGGGGGCCCTCGACTACGAGCAGTACTTC
few | - | TRBJ1-2 | TRBV7-9 | CASSPRGHYGYTF | TGTGCCAGCAGCCCGCGAGGGCACTATGGCTACACCTTC
- | - | TRBJ1-3 | TRBV28 | CASSSLQGRSTIYF | TGTGCCAGCAGTTCCCTACAGGGCCGGAGCACCATATATTTT
- | - | TRBJ2-1 | TRBV30 | CAWTRGRVFTYNEQFF | TGTGCCTGGACTAGGGGCAGGGTCTTCACCTACAATGAGCAGTTCTTC
- | - | TRBJ2-3 | TRBV21-1 | CASSKLQMGLAGGPADTQYF | TGTGCCAGCAGCAAATTGCAGATGGGCCTAGCGGGAGGGCCTGCAGATACGCAGTATTTT
- | TRBD2 | TRBJ2-1 | TRBV28 | CASSPGTSVNEQFF | TGTGCCAGCAGTCCGGGGACTAGCGTTAATGAGCAGTTCTTC
- | - | TRBJ2-2 | TRBV9 | CASSAPGGGGGTGELFF | TGTGCCAGCAGCGCCCCAGGGGGAGGTGGGGGCACCGGGGAGCTGTTTTTT
once | - | TRBJ1-4 | TRBV13 | CASSFRDTGQELFF | TGTGCCAGCAGCTTCCGGGACACCGGTCAGGAACTGTTTTTT
- | - | TRBJ1-5 | TRBV19 | CASSPDLAGQPQHF | TGTGCCAGTAGTCCCGATTTGGCAGGGCAGCCCCAGCATTTT
once | - | TRBJ1-3 | TRBV11-2 | CASSLDLTVGNTIYF | TGTGCCAGCAGCTTAGATCTAACGGTTGGAAACACCATATATTTT
- | TRBD1 | TRBJ2-2 | TRBV3-1/TRBV3-2 | CASSPGTGETGELFF | TGTGCCAGCAGCCCTGGGACAGGAGAGACCGGGGAGCTGTTTTTT
- | - | TRBJ2-7 | TRBV4-1 | CASSRGHGASYEQYF | TGCGCCAGCAGCCGGGGACACGGAGCTTCCTACGAGCAGTACTTC
once | TRBD2 | TRBJ2-5 | TRBV5-6 | CASSLAWTSEIRRNETQYF | TGTGCCAGCAGCTTGGCATGGACTAGCGAAATAAGGCGAAATGAGACCCAGTACTTC
- | TRBD2 | TRBJ2-1 | TRBV7-2 | CASSTAGLYNEQFF | TGTGCCAGCAGCACAGCGGGACTATACAATGAGCAGTTCTTC
- | TRBD2 | TRBJ2-1 | TRBV4-2 | CASSHSSGGAIEQFF | TGTGCCAGCAGCCACAGCAGCGGGGGGGCTATTGAGCAGTTCTTC
- | - | TRBJ2-1 | TRBV19 | CASSKTRGEQFF | TGTGCCAGTAGTAAGACCCGCGGTGAGCAGTTCTTC
- | TRBD1 | TRBJ2-1 | TRBV6-6 | CASSAPTGLSWNEQFF | TGTGCCAGCAGTGCCCCGACAGGGTTGAGTTGGAATGAGCAGTTCTTC
- | TRBD1 | TRBJ2-3 | TRBV5-1 | CASSPGQGSTDTQYF | TGCGCCAGCAGCCCGGGACAGGGGAGCACAGATACGCAGTATTTT
- | TRBD1 | TRBJ1-1 | TRBV5-4 | CASSSRGLVTEAFF | TGTGCCAGCAGCAGCAGGGGGCTTGTCACTGAAGCTTTCTTT
- | - | TRBJ1-1 | TRBV5-1 | CASSLAPVNTEAFF | TGCGCCAGCAGCTTGGCTCCGGTGAACACTGAAGCTTTCTTT
- | - | TRBJ1-5 | TRBV18 | CASSPTGTGGQPQHF | TGTGCCAGCTCACCCACCGGGACCGGAGGGCAGCCCCAGCATTTT
- | - | TRBJ1-2 | TRBV3-1/TRBV3-2 | CASSQEGHVYGYTF | TGTGCCAGCAGCCAAGAAGGACATGTATATGGCTACACCTTC
- | TRBD1 | TRBJ1-2 | TRBV5-1 | CASSLGQGVYGYTF | TGCGCCAGCAGCTTAGGACAGGGGGTTTACGGCTACACCTTC
- | - | TRBJ1-1 | TRBV6-4 | CASSDGWDTRNTEAFF | TGTGCCAGCAGTGACGGATGGGACACCAGGAACACTGAAGCTTTCTTT
- | - | TRBJ1-3 | TRBV7-6 | CASSLAAGGGNTIYF | TGTGCCAGCAGCTTAGCGGCCGGGGGAGGAAACACCATATATTTT
- | - | TRBJ1-3 | TRBV19 | CASSIFGAIYF | TGTGCCAGTAGTATATTCGGTGCCATATATTTT
- | TRBD1 | TRBJ2-7 | TRBV7-2 | CASSLYRGLEQYF | TGTGCCAGCAGCTTATATAGGGGGCTCGAGCAGTACTTC
- | - | TRBJ1-2 | TRBV29-1 | CSVDSPSRSYGYTF | TGCAGCGTCGATTCCCCCTCCAGGTCCTATGGCTACACCTTC
few | - | TRBJ2-1 | TRBV18 | CASSPRATGLLYNEQFF | TGTGCCAGCTCACCAAGGGCTACAGGGTTACTTTACAATGAGCAGTTCTTC